This T cell receptor beta chain came from a study of blood T cell repertoires in COVID-19. Study details: From the United States, Italy and Spain came samples of acute and convalescent COVID-19.

The V and J ends lost 6 bases and 3 bases, in that order; junction bases with no gene match: 4. This CDR3 contains 15 residues. CDR1 and CDR2 from the germline V gene are MNHEY and SVGAGI. This table comes from immunoSEQ multiplex PCR, and its TCRdb copy is limited to in-frame clones, with some not included. Of some 30,000 clones listed, about 90% were seen once; the top ten hold roughly 4.5%. This clonotype originated in a woman in her seventies with active COVID-19. The gene calls are TRBV6-5 and TRBJ2-3; 12 positions match TRBD2. Sequencing was performed on peripheral blood. The CDR3 DNA follows: TGTGCCAGCAGAAGGACTAGCGGGGTAACAGATACGCAGTATTTT. It codes for CASRRTSGVTDTQYF.